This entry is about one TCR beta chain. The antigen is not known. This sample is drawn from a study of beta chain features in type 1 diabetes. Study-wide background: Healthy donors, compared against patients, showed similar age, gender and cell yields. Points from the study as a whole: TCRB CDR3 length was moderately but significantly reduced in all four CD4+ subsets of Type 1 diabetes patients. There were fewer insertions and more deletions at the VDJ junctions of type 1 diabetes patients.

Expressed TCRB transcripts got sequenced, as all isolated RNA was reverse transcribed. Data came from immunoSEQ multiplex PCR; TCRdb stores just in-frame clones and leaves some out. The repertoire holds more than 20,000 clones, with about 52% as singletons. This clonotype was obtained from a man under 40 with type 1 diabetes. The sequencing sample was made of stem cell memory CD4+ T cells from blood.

This CDR3 is CASSLGQGSHEQYF. The CDR3, as DNA: TGCGCCAGCAGCTTGGGTCAGGGTTCCCACGAGCAGTACTTC. V is TRBV5-1 and J is TRBJ2-5; D perhaps matches TRBD1 (5 bases). The last part of the DNA fits TRBJ2-7 better; the J call may be wrong. Germline CDR1 reads SGHRS; CDR2 reads YFSETQ. CDR3 length equals 14 residues.